The T cell receptor (beta chain) under discussion was sequenced for a study of vaccination and CD4 T cells after COVID-19. Trimming took off 10 bases at V and 0 bases at J, with 12 bases between the two ends. The CDR3 covers 13 residues. In germline, CDR1 is KGHSH, CDR2 LQKENI. Concerning this clonotype itself: Its target is not known.

Treatment of the sample: roughly nine-day PBMC culture with coronavirus spike peptide pools or control peptides (ViraFEST assay). Once obtained from cultured CD4+ T cells, the DNA was sequenced using the Oncomine TCR Beta short-read assay. TCRdb called the PCR reads again in MiXCR, with one record for every CDR3 protein. The sample contains just under 20,000 distinct CDR3 sequences, approximately 52% of which appear only once. The receptor was derived from a human donor who had recovered from COVID-19. The chain recombines TRBV18 with TRBJ1-1; the D gene is possibly TRBD1 (6 bases). The sequencing sample was made of CD4+ T cells from blood, cultured in vitro. The CDR3 DNA is TGTGCCACACAACAGGGAATGAACACTGAAGCTTTCTTT. This translates into CATQQGMNTEAFF.